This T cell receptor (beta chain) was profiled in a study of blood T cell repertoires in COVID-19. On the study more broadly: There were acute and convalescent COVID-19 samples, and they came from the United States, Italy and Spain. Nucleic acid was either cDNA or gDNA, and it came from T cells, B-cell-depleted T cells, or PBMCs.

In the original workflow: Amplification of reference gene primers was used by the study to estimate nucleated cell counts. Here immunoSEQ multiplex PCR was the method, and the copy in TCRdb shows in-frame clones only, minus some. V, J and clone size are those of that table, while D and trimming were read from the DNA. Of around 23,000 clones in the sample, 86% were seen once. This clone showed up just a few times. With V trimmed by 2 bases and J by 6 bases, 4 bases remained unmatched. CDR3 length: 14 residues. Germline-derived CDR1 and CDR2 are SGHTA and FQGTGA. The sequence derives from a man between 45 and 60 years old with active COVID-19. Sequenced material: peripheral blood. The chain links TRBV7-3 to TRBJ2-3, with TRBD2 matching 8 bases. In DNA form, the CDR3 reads TGTGCCAGCAGCTTAGGCGGGGGGCTTGATACGCAGTATTTT. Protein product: CASSLGGGLDTQYF.